The present entry profiles one T cell receptor (beta chain) with its context. Its cognate antigen is unknown. Assay: immunoSEQ multiplex PCR; the TCRdb copy retains only in-frame clones and omits some. The sample comprises 65,000 to 90,000 clones, more than 85% of which are singletons, and about 8% rests with the top ten. This record comes from a study of graft-versus-host responses after intestinal transplantation. Trimming cost V 0 bases and J 7 bases, with 13 bases left between them. The CDR3 is 15 residues long. Germline CDR1 and CDR2: SGHNT and YYREEE (reference sequence). The source was unstimulated CD8+ T cells sorted from spleen or lymph node cells, collected before transplant. The clonotype comes from a human donor who was the organ donor for an intestinal transplant. The J gene is TRBJ1-4, the V gene TRBV5-4; maybe TRBD1 (5 bases). The CDR3 DNA sequence: TGTGCCAGCAGCTTGGCGCCAGGGAGAGGTGAAAAACTGTTTTTT. Its translation: CASSLAPGRGEKLFF.